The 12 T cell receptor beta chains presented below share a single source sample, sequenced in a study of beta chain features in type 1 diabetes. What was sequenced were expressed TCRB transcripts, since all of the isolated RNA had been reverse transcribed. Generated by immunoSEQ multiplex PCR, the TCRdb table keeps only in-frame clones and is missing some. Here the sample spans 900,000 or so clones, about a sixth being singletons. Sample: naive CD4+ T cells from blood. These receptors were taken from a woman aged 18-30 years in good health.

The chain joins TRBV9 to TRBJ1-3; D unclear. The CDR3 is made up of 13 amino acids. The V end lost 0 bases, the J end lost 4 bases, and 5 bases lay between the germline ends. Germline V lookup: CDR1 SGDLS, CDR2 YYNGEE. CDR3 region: CASSVDDGNTIYF. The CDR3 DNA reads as TGTGCCAGCAGCGTAGATGACGGAAACACCATATATTTT.

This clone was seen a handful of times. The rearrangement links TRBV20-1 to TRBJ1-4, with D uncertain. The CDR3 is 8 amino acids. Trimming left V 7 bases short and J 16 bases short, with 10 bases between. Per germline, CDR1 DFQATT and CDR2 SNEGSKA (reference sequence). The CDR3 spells CSVDAQFF. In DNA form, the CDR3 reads TGCAGTGTGGACGCTCAGTTTTTT.

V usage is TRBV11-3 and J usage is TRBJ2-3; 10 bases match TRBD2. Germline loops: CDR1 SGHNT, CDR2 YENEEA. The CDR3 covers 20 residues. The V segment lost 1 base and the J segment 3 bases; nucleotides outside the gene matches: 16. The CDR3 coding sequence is TGTGCCAGCAGCTTAGCGTTTACGGCTAGCGGGAGCCGGCGTACAGATACGCAGTATTTT. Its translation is CASSLAFTASGSRRTDTQYF. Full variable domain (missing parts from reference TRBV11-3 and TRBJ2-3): EAGVVQSPRYKIIEKKQPVAFWCNPISGHNTLYWYLQNLGQGPELLIRYENEEAVDDSQLPKDRFSAERLKGVDSTLKIQPAELGDSAVYLCASSLAFTASGSRRTDTQYFGPGTRLTVL.

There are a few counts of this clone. Written as DNA, the CDR3 is TGTGCCAGCAGTCCTAGACTAGCGGGGTTCGAGACCCAGTACTTC. Translating it yields CASSPRLAGFETQYF. The rearrangement links TRBV28 to TRBJ2-5; 11 positions agree with TRBD2. This CDR3 is built from 15 residues. V dropped 5 bases and J dropped 5; count of bases not matched to a gene: 7. Germline V gene data show CDR1 as MDHEN and CDR2 as SYDVKM.

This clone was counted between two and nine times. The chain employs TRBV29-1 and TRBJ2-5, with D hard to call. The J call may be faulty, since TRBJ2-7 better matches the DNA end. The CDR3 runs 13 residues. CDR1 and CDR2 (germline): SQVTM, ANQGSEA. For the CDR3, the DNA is TGCAGCGCCGCATTGGACGGCACCTACGAGCAGTACTTC. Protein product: CSAALDGTYEQYF.

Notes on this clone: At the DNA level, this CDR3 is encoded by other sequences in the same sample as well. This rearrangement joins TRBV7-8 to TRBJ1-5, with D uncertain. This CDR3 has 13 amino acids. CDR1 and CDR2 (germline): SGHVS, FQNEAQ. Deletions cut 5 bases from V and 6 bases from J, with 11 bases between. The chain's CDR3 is CASSPRTGQPQHF. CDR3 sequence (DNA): TGTGCCAGCAGCCCACGGACGGGTCAGCCCCAGCATTTT.

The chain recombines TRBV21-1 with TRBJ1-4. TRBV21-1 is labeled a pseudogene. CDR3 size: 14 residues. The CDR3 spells CASRVAKRWSKLFF. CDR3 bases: TGTGCCAGCCGAGTAGCAAAGCGGTGGTCGAAACTGTTTTTT.

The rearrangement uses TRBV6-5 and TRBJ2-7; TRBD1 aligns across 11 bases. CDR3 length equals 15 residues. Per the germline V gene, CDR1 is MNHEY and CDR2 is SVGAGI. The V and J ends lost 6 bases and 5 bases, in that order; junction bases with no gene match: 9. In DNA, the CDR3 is TGTGCCAGCAGAAAAGGACAGGGGGCCTACCACGAGCAGTACTTC. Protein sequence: CASRKGQGAYHEQYF.

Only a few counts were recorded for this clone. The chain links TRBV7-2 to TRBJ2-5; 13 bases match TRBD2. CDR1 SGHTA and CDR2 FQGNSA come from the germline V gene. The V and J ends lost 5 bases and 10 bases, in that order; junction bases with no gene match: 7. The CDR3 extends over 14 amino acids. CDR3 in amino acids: CASSDRTSGGNQYF. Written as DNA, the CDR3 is TGTGCCAGCAGCGACAGGACTAGCGGGGGTAACCAGTACTTC.

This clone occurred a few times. CDR3 in amino acids: CAATTGASLINYGYTF. For the CDR3, the DNA is TGTGCAGCCACTACAGGGGCCTCCTTAATTAACTATGGCTACACCTTC. The V call is TRBV28, the J call TRBJ1-2, with TRBD1 matching over 7 bases. The CDR3 has 16 residues. Germline V gene sequence: CDR1 MDHEN, CDR2 SYDVKM.

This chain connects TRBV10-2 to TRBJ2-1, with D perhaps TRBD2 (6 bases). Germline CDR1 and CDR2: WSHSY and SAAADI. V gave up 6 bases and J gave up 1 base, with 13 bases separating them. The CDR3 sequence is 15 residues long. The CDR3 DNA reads TGCGCCAGCAGGATCCGGGACTCTTCCTACAATGAGCAGTTCTTC. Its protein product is CASRIRDSSYNEQFF.

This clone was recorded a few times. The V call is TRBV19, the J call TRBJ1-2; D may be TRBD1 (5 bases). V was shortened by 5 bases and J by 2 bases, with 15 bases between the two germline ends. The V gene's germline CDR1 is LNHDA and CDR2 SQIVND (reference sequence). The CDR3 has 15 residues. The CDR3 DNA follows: TGTGCCAGTAGTCCGCAGGGTGGTGCCAACTATGGCTACACCTTC. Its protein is CASSPQGGANYGYTF. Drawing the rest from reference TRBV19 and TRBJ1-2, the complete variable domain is DGGITQSPKYLFRKEGQNVTLSCEQNLNHDAMYWYRQDPGQGLRLIYYSQIVNDFQKGDIAEGYSVSREKKESFPLTVTSAQKNPTAFYLCASSPQGGANYGYTFGSGTRLTVV.